The 18 T cell receptor beta chains below were found in one sample sequenced in a study of T-cell reconstitution after alpha-beta-depleted transplantation in children. A TCRbeta library incorporating unique molecular identifiers was prepared. TCRdb passed the PCR reads through MiXCR, listing each CDR3 protein once. The table has around 680,000 distinct CDR3 sequences, approximately 15% seen once. The specimen was PBMCs from the stem cell graft donor, collected from the stem cell graft. Receptor source: a human donor who donated a stem cell graft to a child with acute myeloid leukemia.

The CDR3 loop is CSAIGSGTEQYF. DNA of the CDR3: TGCAGTGCCATTGGGAGCGGCACGGAGCAGTACTTC. V usage is TRBV20-1 and J usage is TRBJ2-7, with D possibly matching TRBD2 (5 bases). Germline V lookup: CDR1 DFQATT, CDR2 SNEGSKA (reference sequence). This CDR3 is 12 amino acids long. V was trimmed by 6 bases and J by 7 bases, leaving 16 bases between them.

This clonotype was observed at least ten times. The chain is built from TRBV4-3 and TRBJ2-7; D remains ambiguous. This CDR3 is built from 14 residues. V was clipped by 2 bases and J by 6 bases, with 14 bases between them. Germline assignment: CDR1 LGHNA and CDR2 YSLEER. CDR3 amino acids: CASSQSILPPEQYF. Here the CDR3 DNA reads TGCGCCAGCAGCCAATCTATTTTACCCCCCGAGCAGTACTTC.

The rearrangement joins TRBV4-3 to TRBJ1-1, with D maybe TRBD1 (6 bases). From germline, CDR1 is LGHNA and CDR2 YSLEER. Trimming left V 5 bases short and J 0 bases short, with 13 bases between. The CDR3 sequence is 15 residues long. The CDR3 region has the DNA TGCGCCAGCAGCGCCGGGGGGCAGCTGAACACTGAAGCTTTCTTT. Its protein is CASSAGGQLNTEAFF.

In its sample, this clonotype was seen many times. The DNA of the CDR3 is TGTGCCAGCAGTAATCAGGGGAACCAAGAGACCCAGTACTTC. Protein product: CASSNQGNQETQYF. The chain is built from TRBV25-1 and TRBJ2-5; D is possibly TRBD1 (6 bases). Trimming shortened V by 5 bases and J by 0 bases, and 10 bases separated the two germline ends. The CDR3 covers 14 residues. Germline V gene sequence: CDR1 MGHDK, CDR2 SYGVNS.

The rearrangement joins TRBV7-9 to TRBJ2-1, with 7 bases lining up with TRBD2. From germline, CDR1 is SEHNR and CDR2 FQNEAQ (reference sequence). CDR3 length: 15 residues. Trimming took 4 bases from V and 0 from J; bases not matched to a gene: 3. Here the CDR3 reads CASSWGGSSYNEQFF. CDR3 DNA sequence: TGTGCCAGCAGCTGGGGGGGATCCTCCTACAATGAGCAGTTCTTC.

This clonotype was counted a few times. The CDR3 DNA sequence: TGCAGTGCCGGGGGGAATCTCGGGATGGAGACCCAGTACTTC. This codes for CSAGGNLGMETQYF. The chain is built from TRBV20-1 and TRBJ2-5, with 7 bases identical to TRBD2. J was trimmed by 5 bases and V by 6 bases; bases with no gene match: 12. The CDR3 is 14 amino acids. Germline lookup yields CDR1 DFQATT and CDR2 SNEGSKA (reference sequence).

This clonotype has more than one count but fewer than ten. The chain couples TRBV20-1 to TRBJ2-6; D is undetermined. Trimming shortened V by 7 bases and J by 1 base, and 14 bases separated the two germline ends. The CDR3 consists of 15 residues. Per the germline V gene, CDR1 is DFQATT and CDR2 is SNEGSKA (reference sequence). The CDR3 DNA follows: TGCAGTGGGCGCCCCGACGGATCTGGGGCCAACGTCCTGACTTTC. Translated: CSGRPDGSGANVLTF.

CDR3 in amino acids: CASSPRDTQLANEKLFF. The CDR3 DNA reads TGTGCCAGCAGCCCGAGGGACACACAGCTAGCTAATGAAAAACTGTTTTTT. The chain couples TRBV11-2 to TRBJ1-4, with a possible D match to TRBD1 (6 bases). The V end was cut by 5 bases, the J end by 3 bases, with 19 bases between. The CDR3 covers 17 residues. Germline-derived CDR1 and CDR2 are SGHAT and FQNNGV.

The chain links TRBV7-9 to TRBJ1-5; 7 bases fit TRBD1. The CDR3 runs to 16 residues. The trim removed 5 bases at V and 3 bases at J, leaving 10 bases unmatched. Germline loops: CDR1 SEHNR, CDR2 FQNEAQ (reference sequence). The CDR3: CASSADRAGHNQPQHF. CDR3 coding DNA: TGTGCCAGCAGCGCAGACAGGGCGGGCCACAATCAGCCCCAGCATTTT.

The J gene is TRBJ1-2, the V gene TRBV5-1, with 8 bases aligning to TRBD1. Germline V gene lookup returns CDR1 SGHRS and CDR2 YFSETQ. V trimming: 4 bases; J trimming: 2 bases; junction bases outside the gene matches: 10. The length of the CDR3 is 16 residues. CDR3 amino acids: CASSAGSDRANYGYTF. CDR3 DNA sequence: TGCGCCAGCAGCGCTGGATCGGACAGGGCGAACTATGGCTACACCTTC.

CDR3 in amino acids: CASRNRKNSNQPQHF. In DNA form, the CDR3 reads TGTGCCAGCAGGAACAGGAAAAATAGCAATCAGCCCCAGCATTTT. This sequence joins TRBV6-2 or TRBV6-3 and TRBJ1-5, with D possibly TRBD1 on 5 matching bases. The CDR3 sequence is 15 residues long. Germline lookup yields CDR1 MNHEY and CDR2 SVGEGT. V was shortened by 6 bases and J by 0 bases, with 12 bases between the two germline ends.

This clonotype was counted ten times or more. The chain links TRBV6-5 to TRBJ2-3, with D perhaps matching TRBD2 (5 bases). CDR3 size: 16 residues. V was shortened by 2 bases and J by 4 bases, with 16 bases between the two germline ends. CDR1 is MNHEY and CDR2 is SVGAGI in the germline V gene. CDR3: CASSYKGPGFADTQYF. The CDR3 DNA sequence: TGTGCCAGCAGTTACAAGGGCCCGGGGTTCGCAGATACGCAGTATTTT.

The table lists this clonotype with a few counts. This sequence joins TRBV10-3 and TRBJ2-1, with D hard to call. The CDR3 covers 14 residues. Germline assignment: CDR1 ENHRY and CDR2 SYGVKD. V lost 2 bases to trimming and J lost 5 bases, with 10 bases between them. The CDR3 bases are TGTGCCATCAGTGAGGTACAGCCTAACAATGAGCAGTTCTTC. Translated, it gives CAISEVQPNNEQFF.

The chain couples TRBV7-9 to TRBJ1-1; no definite D call. This CDR3 is built from 14 residues. Trimming removed 5 bases at V and 1 base at J, with 11 bases between. CDR1 is SEHNR and CDR2 is FQNEAQ in the germline V gene (reference sequence). For the CDR3, the DNA is TGTGCCAGCAGCAACCCGCCGGAGAACACTGAAGCTTTCTTT. Encoded protein: CASSNPPENTEAFF.

This clonotype was observed a handful of times. This chain links TRBV11-2 with TRBJ2-7; unclear D gene. The CDR3 has 14 amino acids. V was clipped by 6 bases and J by 1 base, with 13 bases between them. Germline CDR1 reads SGHAT; CDR2 reads FQNNGV. The CDR3 spells CASRSLDGSYEQYF. As DNA, the CDR3 is TGTGCCAGCAGGTCGTTGGACGGATCCTACGAGCAGTACTTC.

This clonotype came up a few times. The DNA of the CDR3 is TGTGCCAGCAGCCGCGACAGGGGAGAAGGAGAGACCCAGTACTTC. Residues: CASSRDRGEGETQYF. This chain connects TRBV7-2 to TRBJ2-5, with 8 nucleotides matching TRBD1. This CDR3 has 15 residues. V lost 5 bases to trimming and J lost 4 bases; unmatched junction nucleotides: 9. Per germline, CDR1 SGHTA and CDR2 FQGNSA.

This clonotype was seen only a few times. The chain combines TRBV7-2 with TRBJ1-1; TRBD1 matches at 9 bases. CDR3 length: 17 amino acids. J was trimmed by 1 base and V by 1 base; bases with no gene match: 7. Per germline, CDR1 SGHTA and CDR2 FQGNSA. The CDR3 reads CASSLVPMGQGNTEAFF. CDR3 sequence (DNA): TGTGCCAGCAGCTTAGTGCCCATGGGACAGGGGAACACTGAAGCTTTCTTT.

The V and J genes are TRBV10-3 and TRBJ2-1; no clear D. The germline V gene encodes CDR1 ENHRY and CDR2 SYGVKD. V lost 0 bases, J lost 9 bases, and 9 bases lay in between. The CDR3 extends over 13 amino acids. CDR3 protein: CAISESGKSEQFF. The DNA of the CDR3 is TGTGCCATCAGTGAGTCGGGAAAGTCTGAGCAGTTCTTC.